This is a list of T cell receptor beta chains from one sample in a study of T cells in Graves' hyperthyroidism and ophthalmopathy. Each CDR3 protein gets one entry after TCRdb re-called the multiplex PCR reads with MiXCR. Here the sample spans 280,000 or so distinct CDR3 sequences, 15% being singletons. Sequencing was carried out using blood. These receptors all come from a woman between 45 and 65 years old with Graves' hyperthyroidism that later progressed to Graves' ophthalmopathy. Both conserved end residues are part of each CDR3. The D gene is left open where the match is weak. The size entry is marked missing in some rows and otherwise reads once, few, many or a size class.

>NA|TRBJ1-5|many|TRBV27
CASSLRGGNQPQHF
TGTGCCAGCAGTTTACGGGGGGGCAATCAGCCCCAGCATTTT
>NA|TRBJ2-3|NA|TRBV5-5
CASSFPGDTQYF
TGTGCCAGCAGCTTTCCAGGGGATACGCAGTATTTT
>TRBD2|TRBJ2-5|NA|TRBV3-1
CASSQVWEGGETQYF
TGTGCCAGCAGCCAAGTGTGGGAGGGCGGGGAGACCCAGTACTTC
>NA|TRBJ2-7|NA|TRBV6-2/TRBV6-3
CASSAGQAEERQYF
TGTGCCAGCAGTGCCGGACAAGCCGAGGAAAGGCAGTACTTC
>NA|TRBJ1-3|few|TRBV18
CASSPSGADAGNTIYF
TGTGCCAGCTCACCATCCGGGGCCGACGCTGGAAACACCATATATTTT
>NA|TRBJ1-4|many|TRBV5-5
CASSLVHPTNEKLFF
TGTGCCAGCAGCTTGGTCCACCCAACTAATGAAAAACTGTTTTTT
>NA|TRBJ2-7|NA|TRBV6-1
CASSFEGSYEQYF
TGTGCCAGCTCATTTGAGGGGTCCTACGAGCAGTACTTC
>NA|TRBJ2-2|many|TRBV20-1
CSAKWRTPGAWNTGELFF
TGCAGTGCTAAGTGGCGAACCCCAGGGGCGTGGAACACCGGGGAGCTGTTTTTT
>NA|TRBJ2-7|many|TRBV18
CASSPRGSYEQYF
TGTGCCAGCAGTCCTAGGGGGTCCTACGAGCAGTACTTC
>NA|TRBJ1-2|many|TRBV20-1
CSAREDGNYGYTF
TGCAGTGCTAGAGAGGACGGCAACTATGGCTACACCTTC
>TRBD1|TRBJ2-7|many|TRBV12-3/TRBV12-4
CASSPPGTGVYEQYF
TGTGCCAGCAGCCCACCGGGGACAGGGGTATACGAGCAGTACTTC
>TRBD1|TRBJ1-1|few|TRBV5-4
CASQLDRGTEAFF
TGTGCCAGCCAACTCGACAGGGGTACTGAAGCTTTCTTT
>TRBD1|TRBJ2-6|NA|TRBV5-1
CASSSGTGAGANVLTF
TGCGCCAGCAGCTCCGGGACAGGGGCTGGGGCCAACGTCCTGACTTTC
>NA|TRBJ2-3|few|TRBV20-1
CSAREGRGDTDTQYF
TGCAGTGCTAGAGAAGGCAGGGGAGACACAGATACGCAGTATTTT
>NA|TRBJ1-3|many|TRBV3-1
CASSQSPGASAGNTIYF
TGTGCCAGCAGCCAAAGTCCAGGGGCTTCGGCTGGAAACACCATATATTTT
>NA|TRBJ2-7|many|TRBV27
CASSFSYPYEQYF
TGTGCCAGCAGTTTCTCCTACCCCTACGAGCAGTACTTC
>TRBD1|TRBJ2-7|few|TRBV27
CASSFRGLHYEQYF
TGTGCCAGCAGTTTCAGGGGGCTCCACTACGAGCAGTACTTC
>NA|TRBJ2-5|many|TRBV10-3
CASRAQETQYF
TGTGCCAGTAGAGCTCAAGAGACCCAGTACTTC
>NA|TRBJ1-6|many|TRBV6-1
CASSEHYGQTNSPLHF
TGTGCCAGCAGTGAACATTACGGACAGACAAATTCACCCCTCCACTTT
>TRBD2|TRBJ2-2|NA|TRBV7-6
CASSLGGLAGGQAGELFF
TGTGCCAGCAGCTTAGGGGGATTAGCGGGAGGTCAAGCCGGGGAGCTGTTTTTT
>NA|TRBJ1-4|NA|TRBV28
CASSLWRQANEKLFF
TGTGCCAGCAGTTTATGGAGACAGGCTAATGAAAAGCTGTTTTTT
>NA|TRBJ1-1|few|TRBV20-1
CSARRGENTEAFF
TGCAGTGCTAGGAGAGGGGAGAACACTGAAGCTTTCTTT
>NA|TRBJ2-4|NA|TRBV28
CASRPGPGGAAKNIQYF
TGTGCCAGCAGGCCCGGCCCAGGCGGGGCGGCCAAAAACATTCAGTACTTC
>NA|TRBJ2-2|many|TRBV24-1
CATSDLPGRYTGELFF
TGTGCCACCAGTGATTTGCCGGGAAGATACACCGGGGAGCTGTTTTTT
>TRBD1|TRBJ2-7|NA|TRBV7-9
CASSRWGTGESEQYF
TGTGCCAGCAGCCGTTGGGGGACAGGGGAGTCCGAGCAGTACTTC
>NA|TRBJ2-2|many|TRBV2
CASSVPSEELFF
TGTGCCAGCAGTGTCCCATCGGAGGAGCTGTTTTTT
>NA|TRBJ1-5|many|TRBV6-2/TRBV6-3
CASTPGPRGYQPQHF
TGTGCCAGCACCCCGGGACCAAGGGGTTATCAGCCCCAGCATTTT
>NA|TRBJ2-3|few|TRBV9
CASSSDSSTDTQYF
TGTGCCAGCAGCTCGGACAGCAGCACAGATACGCAGTATTTT
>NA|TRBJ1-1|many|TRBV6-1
CASTQTETLNTEAFF
TGTGCCAGCACCCAGACAGAAACCTTGAACACTGAAGCTTTCTTT
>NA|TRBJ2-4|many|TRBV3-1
CASSQVRGIQYF
TGTGCCAGCAGCCAAGTTAGGGGGATTCAGTACTTC
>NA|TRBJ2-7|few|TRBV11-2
CASSLTQGGLTYEQYF
TGTGCCAGCAGCTTAACGCAGGGGGGCCTCACCTACGAGCAGTACTTC
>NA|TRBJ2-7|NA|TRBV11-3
CASSLVSRDKSEQYF
TGTGCCAGCAGTTTGGTCTCTCGGGATAAGAGCGAGCAGTACTTC
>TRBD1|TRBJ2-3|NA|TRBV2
CASRGPGGQRADTQYF
TGTGCCAGCAGGGGACCAGGGGGCCAAAGGGCAGATACGCAGTATTTT
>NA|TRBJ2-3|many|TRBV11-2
CASSQWGTDTQYF
TGTGCCAGCAGCCAATGGGGGACAGATACGCAGTATTTT
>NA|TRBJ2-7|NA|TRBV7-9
CASNSWSSYEQYF
TGTGCCAGCAACTCATGGAGCTCCTACGAGCAGTACTTC
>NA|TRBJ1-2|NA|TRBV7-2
CASSPLWEIEYGYTF
TGTGCCAGCAGCCCCTTGTGGGAGATAGAATATGGCTACACCTTC
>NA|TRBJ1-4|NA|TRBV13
CASSLRQGSEKLFF
TGTGCCAGCAGCTTAAGGCAGGGGAGTGAAAAACTGTTTTTT
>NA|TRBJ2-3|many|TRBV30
CAWQRGTPSTDTQYF
TGTGCCTGGCAAAGGGGGACGCCTAGCACAGATACGCAGTATTTT
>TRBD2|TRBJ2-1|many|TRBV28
CASSPALAGAYNEQFF
TGTGCCAGCAGTCCAGCCCTAGCGGGAGCCTACAATGAGCAGTTCTTC
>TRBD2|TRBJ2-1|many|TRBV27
CASSGGAGSGSYNEQFF
TGTGCCAGCAGTGGCGGAGCGGGGAGCGGAAGCTACAATGAGCAGTTCTTC
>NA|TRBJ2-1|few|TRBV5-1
CASSTERAERNNEQFF
TGCGCCAGCAGCACCGAGCGGGCGGAAAGGAACAATGAGCAGTTCTTC
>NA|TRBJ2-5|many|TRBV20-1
CSAPPGAGTQETQYF
TGCAGTGCTCCCCCTGGGGCGGGGACCCAAGAGACCCAGTACTTC
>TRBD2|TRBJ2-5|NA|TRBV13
CASSPPPAGAGETQYF
TGTGCCAGCAGCCCGCCCCCCGCGGGAGCAGGAGAGACCCAGTACTTC
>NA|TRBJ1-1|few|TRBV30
CAWSLSGTEAFF
TGTGCCTGGAGTTTAAGCGGGACTGAAGCTTTCTTT
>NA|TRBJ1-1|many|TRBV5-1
CASSLVGVNTEAFF
TGCGCCAGCAGCTTGGTGGGGGTGAACACTGAAGCTTTCTTT
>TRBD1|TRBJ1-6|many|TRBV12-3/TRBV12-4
CASSLGQDNSPLHF
TGTGCCAGCAGTTTGGGACAGGATAATTCACCCCTCCACTTT
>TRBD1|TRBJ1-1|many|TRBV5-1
CASSLVGRGPEAFF
TGCGCCAGCAGCTTAGTGGGCAGGGGGCCTGAAGCTTTCTTT
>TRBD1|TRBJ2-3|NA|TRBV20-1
CSARDLGRGSTDTQYF
TGCAGTGCTAGAGATTTGGGCAGGGGGTCCACAGATACGCAGTATTTT
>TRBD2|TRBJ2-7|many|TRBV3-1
CASSADPAGAGEQYF
TGTGCCAGCAGCGCAGACCCAGCGGGAGCTGGCGAGCAGTACTTC
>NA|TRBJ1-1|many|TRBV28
CASMDSSNTEAFF
TGTGCCAGCATGGACAGCAGCAACACTGAAGCTTTCTTT
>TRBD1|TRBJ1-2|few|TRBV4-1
CASRPWGQKNYGYTF
TGCGCCAGCAGGCCCTGGGGACAGAAGAACTATGGCTACACCTTC
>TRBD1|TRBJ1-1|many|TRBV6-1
CASSEVLQGAITEAFF
TGTGCCAGCAGTGAAGTACTCCAGGGGGCGATTACTGAAGCTTTCTTT
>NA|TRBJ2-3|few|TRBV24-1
CATSRQTDTQYF
TGTGCCACCAGTAGACAAACAGATACGCAGTATTTT